The 19 T cell receptor beta chains below come from one sample, sequenced in a study of T cells in Graves' hyperthyroidism and ophthalmopathy. It was RNA transcripts that yielded the amplified TCR beta CDR3 regions. TCR CDR3 regions were first amplified by RT-PCR with HTBI primers. MiXCR, run by TCRdb on the multiplex PCR reads, gives a single entry per CDR3 protein. Of about 250,000 distinct CDR3 sequences in the sample, roughly 15% were seen once. Sequenced input: blood. All receptors derive from a woman aged 50 to 60 with Graves' hyperthyroidism that later progressed to Graves' ophthalmopathy.

The table lists this clonotype with many counts. The gene calls are TRBV18 and TRBJ1-1, with D hard to call. Trimming removed 4 bases from V and 7 bases from J, with 13 bases in between. CDR3 length: 13 amino acids. Per germline, CDR1 KGHSH and CDR2 LQKENI. The CDR3 protein is CASSRTEKGEAFF. CDR3 nucleotide sequence: TGTGCCAGCTCACGGACGGAGAAAGGTGAAGCTTTCTTT.

The table lists this clonotype with many counts. The chain uses TRBV6-1 and TRBJ2-6; D may be TRBD1 or TRBD2 (5 bases each). Germline V gene data show CDR1 as MNHNS and CDR2 as SASEGT. This CDR3 spans 16 amino acids. The V and J ends lost 8 bases and 0 bases respectively, with 14 bases between them. CDR3 DNA sequence: TGTGCCAGCTGGGCCCCTGGGGGCTCTGGGGCCAACGTCCTGACTTTC. Translation gives CASWAPGGSGANVLTF.

This clonotype appeared many times. The chain employs TRBV28 and TRBJ1-2; 8 nucleotides match TRBD1. CDR3 length equals 16 residues. Germline CDR1 and CDR2: MDHEN and SYDVKM. V lost 6 bases to trimming and J lost 6 bases; unmatched junction nucleotides: 15. Written as DNA, the CDR3 is TGTGCCAGCAGCTCCACCACCCAGGGGGCGGTCGATGGCTACACCTTC. Its protein product is CASSSTTQGAVDGYTF.

This clonotype has ten or more counts. V is TRBV28 and J is TRBJ1-2, with D tentatively TRBD1 (5 bases). CDR1 and CDR2 (germline): MDHEN, SYDVKM. CDR3 length equals 14 residues. V dropped 3 bases and J dropped 7 bases, with 15 bases sitting between them. The CDR3 here is CASSFDSGRRGYTF. CDR3 DNA: TGTGCCAGCAGTTTCGACTCGGGGCGCCGTGGCTACACCTTC.

Note on this clonotype: A much larger clone differs from this one at a single base, so this may be a read error. V usage is TRBV3-1 and J usage is TRBJ2-7; either TRBD1 or TRBD2 may supply D (5 bases each). Per germline, CDR1 LGHDT and CDR2 YNNKEL (reference sequence). This CDR3 contains 11 residues. CDR3 sequence: CASGDGDEQHF. DNA of the CDR3: TGTGCCAGTGGGGACGGCGACGAGCAGCACTTC.

The rearrangement uses TRBV7-9 and TRBJ2-1; D may be TRBD2 (6 bases). V lost 5 bases and J lost 6, with 11 bases in between. The V gene's germline CDR1 is SEHNR and CDR2 FQNEAQ (reference sequence). CDR3 size: 13 residues. The CDR3 nucleotides are TGTGCCAGCAGCCCTACTAGCCTCAATGAGCAGTTCTTC. Residues: CASSPTSLNEQFF.

In this sample, this clonotype turned up many times. V is TRBV20-1 and J is TRBJ2-5; 7 positions agree with TRBD1. V was pared by 6 bases and J by 3 bases, with 10 bases of the junction left unmatched. CDR1 DFQATT and CDR2 SNEGSKA come from the germline V gene (reference sequence). The CDR3 loop spans 14 amino acids. CDR3 residues: CSANRGGVEETQYF. In DNA form, the CDR3 reads TGCAGTGCAAACAGGGGTGGCGTGGAAGAGACCCAGTACTTC.

V gene TRBV14 combines with J gene TRBJ2-5, with a possible D match to TRBD2 (5 bases). Looked up from germline, CDR1 is SGHDN and CDR2 is FVKESK. CDR3 length: 12 amino acids. Trimming cost V 1 base and J 8 bases, with 8 bases left between them. The DNA for the CDR3 is TGTGCCAGCAGCCAAGTACGGGATACCCAGTACTTC. This translates into CASSQVRDTQYF.

This clonotype occurred many times. The chain is built from TRBV7-9 and TRBJ1-2; D uncertain. Germline CDR1 SEHNR, CDR2 FQNEAQ (reference sequence). CDR3 size: 13 residues. With 2 bases removed from V and 8 bases from J, the gap between germline ends came to 12 bases. The DNA of the CDR3 is TGTGCCAGCAGCTTACGGGCCCTGCGGGGCTACACCTTC. It encodes CASSLRALRGYTF. The full variable domain, rest sourced from reference TRBV7-9 and TRBJ1-2, is DTGVSQNPRHKITKRGQNVTFRCDPISEHNRLYWYRQTLGQGPEFLTYFQNEAQLEKSRLLSDRFSAERPKGSFSTLEIQRTEQGDSAMYLCASSLRALRGYTFGSGTRLTVV.

This clonotype appeared many times. This chain joins TRBV3-1 and TRBJ2-1; the match to TRBD2 covers 8 bases. CDR1 and CDR2 from the germline V gene are LGHDT and YNNKEL (reference sequence). The ends lost 4 bases at V and 8 bases at J; junction bases unmatched: 10. The CDR3 extends over 15 amino acids. The CDR3: CASSPRGGPEDEQFF. The CDR3 region has the DNA TGTGCCAGCAGCCCCCGGGGGGGTCCCGAGGATGAGCAGTTCTTC.

This clonotype was counted at least ten times. The chain has TRBV7-9 and TRBJ2-7, with D unresolved. CDR1 and CDR2 from the germline V gene are SEHNR and FQNEAQ (reference sequence). Trimming took off 2 bases at V and 0 bases at J, with 8 bases between the two ends. This CDR3 is 14 amino acids long. CDR3 sequence: CASSLSQNSYEQYF. The CDR3 nucleotides are TGTGCCAGCAGCTTATCGCAAAACTCCTACGAGCAGTACTTC.

This clonotype was counted at least ten times. The genes are TRBV9 and TRBJ1-1; TRBD1 matches 9 bases. Per the germline V gene, CDR1 is SGDLS and CDR2 is YYNGEE. There are 15 residues in the CDR3. The V and J ends lost 2 bases and 3 bases, in that order; junction bases with no gene match: 5. CDR3 sequence: CASSVIGTGYTEAFF. For the CDR3, the DNA is TGTGCCAGCAGCGTGATCGGGACAGGGTACACTGAAGCTTTCTTT.

This clonotype was detected many times. The chain combines TRBV18 with TRBJ1-1; D may be TRBD1 (6 bases). The germline gives CDR1 KGHSH, CDR2 LQKENI. The V and J ends lost 4 bases and 1 base respectively, with 10 bases between them. The CDR3 covers 14 residues. The CDR3 protein is CASSRGHSNTEAFF. The DNA of the CDR3 is TGTGCCAGCTCACGGGGACACTCGAACACTGAAGCTTTCTTT.

The chain links TRBV9 to TRBJ2-1, with D possibly being TRBD2 (6 bases). Per the germline V gene, CDR1 is SGDLS and CDR2 is YYNGEE. The CDR3 covers 15 residues. V lost 0 bases and J 4 bases, leaving 11 bases between the germline ends. CDR3 coding DNA: TGTGCCAGCAGCGTAGCGAGTGCGGGGTACAATGAGCAGTTCTTC. Its protein is CASSVASAGYNEQFF.

This clonotype showed up many times. The chain uses TRBV7-2 and TRBJ2-7; D ambiguous. The CDR3 is 14 residues long. CDR1 is SGHTA, CDR2 FQGNSA, per germline. Trimming took off 7 bases at V and 2 bases at J, with 15 bases between the two ends. DNA for the CDR3: TGTGCCAGCACCACCCACCGGTTAGCCTACGAGCAGTACTTC. This gives the protein CASTTHRLAYEQYF.

This clonotype was seen repeatedly, ten times or more. The chain is built from TRBV5-6 and TRBJ2-5; D is ambiguous. Trimming cost V 3 bases and J 4 bases, with 4 bases left between them. This CDR3 has 11 amino acids. In germline, CDR1 is SGHDT, CDR2 YYEEEE. This CDR3 reads CASSYSETQYF. The CDR3 DNA is TGTGCCAGCAGCTATTCAGAGACCCAGTACTTC.

This clonotype was observed many times. J is TRBJ1-2 and V is TRBV11-2; unclear D gene. The CDR3 has 14 amino acids. V was clipped by 5 bases and J by 2 bases, with 12 bases between them. Germline CDR1 SGHAT, CDR2 FQNNGV. The CDR3 loop reads CASSPLAANYGYTF. The CDR3 DNA is TGTGCCAGCAGCCCTCTTGCGGCCAACTATGGCTACACCTTC.

This clonotype has only a few counts. The CDR3 reads CASSIPSRDRRDQPQHF. CDR3 coding DNA: TGTGCCAGTAGTATCCCCTCCCGGGACAGGAGAGATCAGCCCCAGCATTTT. The rearrangement uses TRBV19 and TRBJ1-5, with TRBD1 matching 8 bases. Germline CDR1 LNHDA, CDR2 SQIVND (reference sequence). This CDR3 comprises 17 residues. V was pared by 3 bases and J by 5 bases, with 12 bases of the junction left unmatched.

In this sample, this clonotype turned up many times. The V and J genes are TRBV6-2 or TRBV6-3 and TRBJ1-1, with 7 bases fitting TRBD1. Losses at the gene ends were 8 bases for V and 1 base for J; bases not matched to a gene: 4. The germline V gene encodes CDR1 MNHEY and CDR2 SVGEGT. The length of the CDR3 is 13 residues. The CDR3 loop reads CASGGQRNTEAFF. CDR3 nucleotides: TGTGCCAGCGGGGGACAGCGGAACACTGAAGCTTTCTTT.